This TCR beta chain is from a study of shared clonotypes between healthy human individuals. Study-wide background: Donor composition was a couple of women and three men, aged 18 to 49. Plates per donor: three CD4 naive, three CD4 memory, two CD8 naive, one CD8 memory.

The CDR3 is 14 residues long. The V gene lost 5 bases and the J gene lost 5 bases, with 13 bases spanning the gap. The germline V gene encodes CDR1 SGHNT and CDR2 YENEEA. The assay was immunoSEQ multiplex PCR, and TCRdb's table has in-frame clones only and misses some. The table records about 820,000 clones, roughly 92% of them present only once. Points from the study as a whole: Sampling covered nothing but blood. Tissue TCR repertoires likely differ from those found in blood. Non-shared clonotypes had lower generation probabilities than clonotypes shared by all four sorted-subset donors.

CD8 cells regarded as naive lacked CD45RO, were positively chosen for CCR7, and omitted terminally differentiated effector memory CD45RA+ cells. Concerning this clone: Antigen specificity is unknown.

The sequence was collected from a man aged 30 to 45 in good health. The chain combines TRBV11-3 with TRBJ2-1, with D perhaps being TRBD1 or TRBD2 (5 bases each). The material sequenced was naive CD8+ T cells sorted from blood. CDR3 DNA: TGTGCCAGCAGCACCGCCGGGACCAACAATGAGCAGTTCTTC. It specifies CASSTAGTNNEQFF. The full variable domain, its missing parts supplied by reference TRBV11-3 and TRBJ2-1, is EAGVVQSPRYKIIEKKQPVAFWCNPISGHNTLYWYLQNLGQGPELLIRYENEEAVDDSQLPKDRFSAERLKGVDSTLKIQPAELGDSAVYLCASSTAGTNNEQFFGPGTRLTVL.